The clone carrying this T cell receptor beta chain has just a few counts. Its antigen is still unknown. The starting material, graft tissue, was processed to release intraepithelial and lamina propria lymphocytes. These data are taken from a study of graft-versus-host responses after intestinal transplantation. The repertoire was sequenced with immunoSEQ multiplex PCR; TCRdb's copy has only in-frame clones and lacks some. The sample lists fewer than 10,000 clones, approximately 72% occurring once. Study findings and constraints: GvH clones were identified in recipient marrow, with some first appearing in ileum or blood.

This specimen consisted of ileum tissue, obtained roughly 74 weeks after intestinal transplant. The sequence was collected from a human patient who received an intestinal transplant, so some T cells may come from the graft donor.

The CDR3 coding sequence is TGTGCCAGCAGTGAAGCGGGGGGTATAGGTGGCTACACCTTC. This codes for CASSEAGGIGGYTF. V and J are TRBV6-1 and TRBJ1-2; perhaps TRBD1 as D (5 bases). V was pared by 0 bases and J by 7 bases, with 12 bases between. From germline, CDR1 is MNHNS and CDR2 SASEGT. CDR3 size: 14 residues.